Each of the 5 T cell receptor beta chains below was sequenced from the same sample in a study of blood T cell repertoires in COVID-19. The table came from immunoSEQ multiplex PCR; TCRdb's copy has only in-frame clones and leaves some out. The data contain about 150,000 clones, 76% of them seen just once; the ten biggest clones take up approximately 3.7%. Sequencing input: peripheral blood. All receptors come from a woman aged 80 or over with acute or convalescent COVID-19.

V gene TRBV2 combines with J gene TRBJ1-2, with D unclear. V was clipped by 5 bases and J by 3 bases, with 4 bases between them. Looked up from germline, CDR1 is SNHLY and CDR2 is FYNNEI. There are 11 residues in the CDR3. CDR3 loop: CASSFDYGYTF. In nucleotides, the CDR3 is TGTGCCAGCAGTTTCGACTATGGCTACACCTTC.

The V gene is TRBV6-6, the J gene TRBJ1-5, with a possible D match to TRBD1 (6 bases). The CDR3 runs 12 residues. Germline CDR1 is MNHNY and CDR2 is SVGAGI (reference sequence). V shed 7 bases and J shed 2 bases, with 6 bases lying between them. CDR3 sequence: CASNRGNQPQHF. The DNA of the CDR3 is TGTGCCAGCAACAGGGGCAATCAGCCCCAGCATTTT.

The chain combines TRBV5-5 with TRBJ2-3; perhaps TRBD2 as D (6 bases). Between the trimmed V and J ends, which lost 4 bases and 2 bases, there was a span of 14 bases. Per germline, CDR1 SGHKS and CDR2 YYEKEE (reference sequence). The CDR3 covers 15 residues. Here the CDR3 reads CASSKTSFPTDTQYF. DNA of the CDR3: TGTGCCAGCAGCAAAACTAGCTTCCCCACAGATACGCAGTATTTT.

The CDR3 sequence: CAWSASGPPRKLFF. The CDR3 DNA sequence: TGTGCCTGGAGTGCTTCAGGGCCCCCTCGAAAACTGTTTTTT. The chain couples TRBV30 to TRBJ1-4, with D possibly being TRBD1 (5 bases). Germline V gives CDR1 GTSNPN, CDR2 SVGIG (reference sequence). V gave up 1 base and J gave up 10 bases, with 16 bases separating them. The CDR3 runs to 14 residues.

This clone was counted only a few times. V gene TRBV27 combines with J gene TRBJ2-1, with a possible D match to TRBD1 (5 bases). Deletions cut 8 bases from V and 6 bases from J, with 14 bases between. The germline V gene encodes CDR1 MNHEY and CDR2 SMNVEV (reference sequence). This CDR3 region has 13 residues. CDR3 region: CASGRQGGNEQFF. The CDR3 DNA reads as TGTGCCAGCGGACGCCAGGGCGGCAATGAGCAGTTCTTC.